These 26 T cell receptor beta chains were sequenced from one sample in a study of siplizumab effects on memory and regulatory T cells. The assay was immunoSEQ multiplex PCR, and TCRdb's table has in-frame clones only and misses some. The sample holds about 100,000 clones, more than 85% seen once. Material for sequencing was CD4+ T cells sorted from blood. The receptor set was obtained from a human donor in good health.

The gene calls are TRBV4-2 and TRBJ1-1; TRBD1 matches 8 bases. CDR1 is LGHNA and CDR2 is YNFKEQ in the germline V gene. This CDR3 is built from 16 residues. Trimming took 4 bases from V and 7 from J; bases not matched to a gene: 14. The DNA of the CDR3 is TGTGCCAGCAGCCCTTCCTCCCAGCAGGGGGCGAGTGAAGCTTTCTTT. Translation: CASSPSSQQGASEAFF.

This clone was counted only a few times. The chain carries TRBV11-2 and TRBJ2-3; D may match TRBD1 or TRBD2 (6 bases each). CDR3 length equals 15 residues. The V end was cut by 3 bases, the J end by 5 bases, with 15 bases between. Germline loops: CDR1 SGHAT, CDR2 FQNNGV. In DNA, the CDR3 is TGTGCCAGCAGCTTGGGGGGCCTAGGGGTAGATACGCAGTATTTT. It specifies CASSLGGLGVDTQYF.

The chain couples TRBV6-6 to TRBJ2-3; maybe TRBD1 (6 bases). Germline loops: CDR1 MNHNY, CDR2 SVGAGI (reference sequence). The CDR3 is made up of 13 amino acids. The V gene lost 6 bases and the J gene lost 4 bases, with 11 bases spanning the gap. The CDR3 protein is CASSRTVADTQYF. The CDR3 DNA is TGTGCCAGCAGCAGGACAGTTGCAGATACGCAGTATTTT.

This chain connects TRBV9 to TRBJ2-2; no firm D call. V was trimmed by 2 bases and J by 0 bases, leaving 5 bases between them. The CDR3 spans 14 residues. CDR1 and CDR2 from the germline V gene are SGDLS and YYNGEE. CDR3 sequence reads: CASSVGPNTGELFF. In nucleotides, the CDR3 is TGTGCCAGCAGCGTGGGCCCGAACACCGGGGAGCTGTTTTTT.

V usage is TRBV25-1 and J usage is TRBJ1-2, with a tentative D call TRBD1 (5 bases). V was clipped by 6 bases and J by 4 bases, with 18 bases between them. The CDR3 runs to 15 residues. CDR1 is MGHDK and CDR2 is SYGVNS in the germline V gene. CDR3 amino acids: CASSLDATASYGYTF. CDR3 in DNA: TGTGCCAGCAGCCTAGATGCGACAGCCTCCTATGGCTACACCTTC.

The chain has TRBV5-1 and TRBJ2-1, with 15 positions matching TRBD2. The CDR3 is 18 amino acids. The germline V gene encodes CDR1 SGHRS and CDR2 YFSETQ. V trimming: 2 bases; J trimming: 5 bases; junction bases outside the gene matches: 8. This chain's CDR3 is CASSFSGTSGGPDNEQFF. The CDR3 DNA sequence: TGCGCCAGCAGCTTCTCCGGGACTAGCGGGGGGCCTGACAATGAGCAGTTCTTC.

The chain joins TRBV4-3 to TRBJ2-3; TRBD1 or TRBD2 may be the D gene (7 bases each). V dropped 2 bases and J dropped 4 bases, with 19 bases sitting between them. The CDR3 extends over 17 amino acids. The germline V gene encodes CDR1 LGHNA and CDR2 YSLEER. CDR3 in amino acids: CASSQLYQGGPADTQYF. The CDR3 DNA reads as TGCGCCAGCAGCCAATTATATCAGGGGGGGCCTGCAGATACGCAGTATTTT.

The CDR3 loop is CASSQDLANTEAFF. Written as DNA, the CDR3 is TGTGCCAGCAGCCAAGATCTGGCGAACACTGAAGCTTTCTTT. The V and J genes are TRBV4-2 and TRBJ1-1; D remains ambiguous. V gave up 0 bases and J gave up 1 base, with 6 bases separating them. Germline V gene sequence: CDR1 LGHNA, CDR2 YNFKEQ. The CDR3 sequence is 14 residues long.

The chain uses TRBV11-3 and TRBJ2-3; weak D call: TRBD1 (7 bases). Trimming took off 3 bases at V and 1 base at J, with 11 bases between the two ends. The germline V gene encodes CDR1 SGHNT and CDR2 YENEEA. This CDR3 region has 15 residues. The CDR3 region is CASSLTGTRTDTQYF. DNA of the CDR3: TGTGCCAGCAGCTTGACAGGGACTCGCACAGATACGCAGTATTTT.

For the CDR3, the DNA is TGTGCCAGCAGTTTACTTGGGGCTCGTCAGCCCCAGCATTTT. Protein: CASSLLGARQPQHF. This chain links TRBV27 with TRBJ1-5; a possible D gene is TRBD1 (5 bases). The germline V gene encodes CDR1 MNHEY and CDR2 SMNVEV (reference sequence). The CDR3 is 14 residues long. Trimming left V 2 bases short and J 6 bases short, with 11 bases between.

In this sample, this clone turned up a few times. The chain links TRBV14 to TRBJ2-1; possible D gene TRBD2, 6 bases. CDR3 length: 16 residues. With 0 bases removed from V and 8 bases from J, the gap between germline ends came to 17 bases. Germline V gives CDR1 SGHDN, CDR2 FVKESK. The CDR3 here is CASSQDKAGWGDEQFF. The CDR3 DNA reads TGTGCCAGCAGCCAAGACAAGGCAGGCTGGGGGGATGAGCAGTTCTTC. The full variable domain, its missing parts supplied by reference TRBV14 and TRBJ2-1, is EAGVTQFPSHSVIEKGQTVTLRCDPISGHDNLYWYRRVMGKEIKFLLHFVKESKQDESGMPNNRFLAERTGGTYSTLKVQPAELEDSGVYFCASSQDKAGWGDEQFFGPGTRLTVL.

The chain joins TRBV5-6 to TRBJ2-7, with 12 positions matching TRBD1. The CDR3 consists of 15 residues. CDR1 and CDR2 (germline): SGHDT, YYEEEE. Losses at the gene ends were 2 bases for V and 7 bases for J; bases not matched to a gene: 7. The CDR3 spells CASSFGTGGFREQYF. The CDR3 DNA reads as TGTGCCAGCAGCTTCGGGACAGGGGGCTTTCGGGAGCAGTACTTC.

A remark on this clone: The sample holds other DNA sequences that translate to the same CDR3. This chain joins TRBV20-1 and TRBJ2-5; perhaps TRBD2 as D (6 bases). The V and J ends lost 6 bases and 2 bases respectively, with 7 bases between them. The CDR3 sequence is 11 residues long. Looked up from germline, CDR1 is DFQATT and CDR2 is SNEGSKA (reference sequence). The CDR3 DNA is TGCAGTGCCCGGGGGCAAGAGACCCAGTACTTC. Translating gives CSARGQETQYF.

The chain employs TRBV10-3 and TRBJ2-1; the match to TRBD2 covers 9 bases. The CDR3 consists of 17 residues. Germline V lookup: CDR1 ENHRY, CDR2 SYGVKD. V lost 0 bases, J lost 7 bases, and 10 bases stayed unmatched. CDR3 DNA sequence: TGTGCCATCAGTGAGTCTCGATTAGCGGGGGCAGGGAATGAGCAGTTCTTC. The encoded protein is CAISESRLAGAGNEQFF.

The genes are TRBV5-1 and TRBJ2-3; 12 bases are a match to TRBD2. This CDR3 contains 16 residues. V lost 2 bases and J lost 2; bases outside the gene matches: 3. Germline V gene lookup returns CDR1 SGHRS and CDR2 YFSETQ. CDR3 region: CASSLASGGVTDTQYF. CDR3 DNA: TGCGCCAGCAGCTTAGCTAGCGGGGGGGTCACAGATACGCAGTATTTT.

The chain couples TRBV20-1 to TRBJ2-1; no reliable D call. The CDR3 runs to 11 residues. Germline lookup yields CDR1 DFQATT and CDR2 SNEGSKA (reference sequence). Trimming removed 3 bases at V and 8 bases at J, with 8 bases between. The CDR3 bases are TGCAGTGCTAGCGGTCATTATGAGCAGTTCTTC. This codes for CSASGHYEQFF.

V is TRBV14 and J is TRBJ1-3; D is ambiguous. The CDR3 length is 17 residues. From germline, CDR1 is SGHDN and CDR2 FVKESK. Trimming stripped 0 bases from V and 2 bases from J, with 14 bases between. The CDR3 nucleotides are TGTGCCAGCAGCCAAGATTTCGGAGGGTATGCTGGAAACACCATATATTTT. It translates to CASSQDFGGYAGNTIYF. The whole variable domain, remainder taken from reference TRBV14 and TRBJ1-3, is EAGVTQFPSHSVIEKGQTVTLRCDPISGHDNLYWYRRVMGKEIKFLLHFVKESKQDESGMPNNRFLAERTGGTYSTLKVQPAELEDSGVYFCASSQDFGGYAGNTIYFGEGSWLTVV.

V is TRBV2 and J is TRBJ2-5; D is tentatively TRBD1 or TRBD2 (5 bases each). The V end was cut by 2 bases, the J end by 9 bases, with 16 bases between. CDR1 and CDR2 (germline): SNHLY, FYNNEI. The CDR3 runs 14 residues. For the CDR3, the DNA is TGTGCCAGCAGTGAACCCGTTCCGACGGGGCCCCAGTACTTC. The encoded protein is CASSEPVPTGPQYF.

This chain uses TRBV19 with TRBJ1-2; tentatively, D is TRBD1 (5 bases). Trimming shortened V by 10 bases and J by 4 bases, and 16 bases separated the two germline ends. CDR1 is LNHDA and CDR2 is SQIVND in the germline V gene (reference sequence). The CDR3 covers 13 residues. The CDR3 region is CATSIGTPYGYTF. The DNA of the CDR3 is TGTGCCACTTCAATTGGGACCCCCTATGGCTACACCTTC.

This rearrangement joins TRBV15 to TRBJ2-5; the match to TRBD2 covers 7 bases. The CDR3 has 15 residues. Unmatched junction bases numbered 5, after V lost 0 bases and J lost 4 bases. Germline lookup yields CDR1 LNHNV and CDR2 YYDKDF (reference sequence). CDR3 nucleotide sequence: TGTGCCACCAGCAGAGATCGACTAGCACGAGAGACCCAGTACTTC. This codes for CATSRDRLARETQYF.

The chain employs TRBV6-6 and TRBJ2-1; D possibly corresponds to TRBD1 (6 bases). In germline, CDR1 is MNHNY, CDR2 SVGAGI (reference sequence). The germline V and J ends were trimmed by 11 bases and 4 bases, with 9 bases remaining between them. The CDR3 spans 11 residues. CDR3 loop: CAARGYNEQFF. The CDR3 DNA is TGTGCCGCAAGGGGGTACAATGAGCAGTTCTTC.

This chain uses TRBV5-6 with TRBJ2-7, with D perhaps matching TRBD1 or TRBD2 (5 bases each). Germline V gene data show CDR1 as SGHDT and CDR2 as YYEEEE. Trimming removed 1 base at V and 0 bases at J, with 11 bases between. There are 15 residues in the CDR3. In nucleotides, the CDR3 is TGTGCCAGCAGCTTGCGGGGCAAGAGCTCCTACGAGCAGTACTTC. Translation gives CASSLRGKSSYEQYF.

CDR3: CASTPDGRDYGYTF. CDR3 nucleotides: TGTGCCAGCACCCCTGATGGAAGAGACTATGGCTACACCTTC. This sequence joins TRBV28 and TRBJ1-2; D is unclear. Trimming took off 7 bases at V and 3 bases at J, with 15 bases between the two ends. The CDR3 is 14 residues long. Germline loops: CDR1 MDHEN, CDR2 SYDVKM.

This chain links TRBV7-2 with TRBJ2-3; 9 bases map to TRBD2. V lost 1 base and J lost 4; bases outside the gene matches: 0. The V gene's germline CDR1 is SGHTA and CDR2 FQGNSA. The CDR3 loop spans 14 amino acids. The CDR3 DNA reads as TGTGCCAGCAGCTTAGGCGGGGGGGCAGATACGCAGTATTTT. This encodes CASSLGGGADTQYF. Based on the CDR3 plus reference TRBV7-2 and TRBJ2-3, the full variable domain is GAGVSQSPSNKVTEKGKDVELRCDPISGHTALYWYRQSLGQGLEFLIYFQGNSAPDKSGLPSDRFSAERTGGSVSTLTIQRTQQEDSAVYLCASSLGGGADTQYFGPGTRLTVL.

The chain links TRBV2 to TRBJ2-1; 11 nucleotides align to TRBD2. V trimming: 6 bases; J trimming: 3 bases; junction bases outside the gene matches: 4. CDR1 is SNHLY, CDR2 FYNNEI, per germline. The CDR3 runs to 15 residues. For the CDR3, the DNA is TGTGCCAGCAGGCCGGGACTAGCGGTCTACAATGAGCAGTTCTTC. Amino acids: CASRPGLAVYNEQFF.

This clone came up once. The chain employs TRBV7-3 and TRBJ1-4; weak D call: TRBD1 (6 bases). The CDR3 has 15 residues. Germline CDR1 and CDR2: SGHTA and FQGTGA. V lost 3 bases to trimming and J lost 12 bases, with 20 bases between them. The DNA of the CDR3 is TGTGCCAGCAGCTTGGTCCGGACAGCGGCCCCTGAACTGTTTTTT. Protein sequence: CASSLVRTAAPELFF.